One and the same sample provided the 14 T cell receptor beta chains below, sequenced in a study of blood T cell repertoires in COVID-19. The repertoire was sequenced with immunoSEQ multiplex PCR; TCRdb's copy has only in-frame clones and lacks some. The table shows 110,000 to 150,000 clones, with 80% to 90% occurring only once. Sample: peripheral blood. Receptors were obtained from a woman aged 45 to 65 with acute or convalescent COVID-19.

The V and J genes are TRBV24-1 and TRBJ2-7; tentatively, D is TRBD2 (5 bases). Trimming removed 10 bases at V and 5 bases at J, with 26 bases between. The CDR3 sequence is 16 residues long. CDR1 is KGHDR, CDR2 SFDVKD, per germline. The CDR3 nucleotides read TGTGCCACATATCAAGATTGCATAAGAGGGCCCCACGAGCAGTACTTC. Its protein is CATYQDCIRGPHEQYF.

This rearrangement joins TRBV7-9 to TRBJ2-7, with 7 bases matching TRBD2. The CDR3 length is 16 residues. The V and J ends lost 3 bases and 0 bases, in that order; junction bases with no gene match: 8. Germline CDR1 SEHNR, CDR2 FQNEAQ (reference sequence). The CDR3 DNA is TGTGCCAGCAGCTTCTGGGGAGGGAGAAGCTCCTACGAGCAGTACTTC. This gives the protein CASSFWGGRSSYEQYF.

Here the CDR3 DNA reads TGTGCCAGCAGCGCCCTACCGACAGGGGGAGGCTACACCTTC. This sequence encodes CASSALPTGGGYTF. The V and J genes are TRBV7-3 and TRBJ1-2; 9 nucleotides agree with TRBD1. Germline values: CDR1 SGHTA, CDR2 FQGTGA. This CDR3 comprises 14 residues. Trimming took 5 bases from V and 8 from J; bases not matched to a gene: 9.

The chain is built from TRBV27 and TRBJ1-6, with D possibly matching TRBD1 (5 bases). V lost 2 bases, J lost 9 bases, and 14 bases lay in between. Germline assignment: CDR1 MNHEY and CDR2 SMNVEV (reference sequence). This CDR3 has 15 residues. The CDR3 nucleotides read TGTGCCAGCAGTTTAGGGCAGGGAATAGGTTCACCCCTCCACTTT. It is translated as CASSLGQGIGSPLHF.

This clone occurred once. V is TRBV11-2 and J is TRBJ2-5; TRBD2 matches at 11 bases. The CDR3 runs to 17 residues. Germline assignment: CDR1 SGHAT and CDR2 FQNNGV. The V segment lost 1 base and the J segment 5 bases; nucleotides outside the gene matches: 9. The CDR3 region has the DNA TGTGCCAGCAGCTTAGGAGTAGCGGGAGGGTCAGGGGAGACCCAGTACTTC. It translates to CASSLGVAGGSGETQYF.

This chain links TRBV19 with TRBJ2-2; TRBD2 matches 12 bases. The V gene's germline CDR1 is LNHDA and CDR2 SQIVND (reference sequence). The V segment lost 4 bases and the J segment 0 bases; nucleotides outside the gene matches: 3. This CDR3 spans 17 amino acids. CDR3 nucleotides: TGTGCCAGTAGTAGGCTAGCGGGAGGGCCGAACACCGGGGAGCTGTTTTTT. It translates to CASSRLAGGPNTGELFF.

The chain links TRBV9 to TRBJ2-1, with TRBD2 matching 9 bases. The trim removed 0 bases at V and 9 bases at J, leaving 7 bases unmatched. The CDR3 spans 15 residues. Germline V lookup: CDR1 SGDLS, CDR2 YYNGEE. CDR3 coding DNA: TGTGCCAGCAGCGTAGAGGGCGGGGGGGTTGGTGAGCAGTTCTTC. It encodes CASSVEGGGVGEQFF.

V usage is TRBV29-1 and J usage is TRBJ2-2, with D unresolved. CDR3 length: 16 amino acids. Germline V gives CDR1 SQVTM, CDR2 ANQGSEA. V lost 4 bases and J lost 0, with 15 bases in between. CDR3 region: CSVGPSAVANTGELFF. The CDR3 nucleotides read TGCAGCGTTGGGCCCAGCGCGGTTGCGAACACCGGGGAGCTGTTTTTT.

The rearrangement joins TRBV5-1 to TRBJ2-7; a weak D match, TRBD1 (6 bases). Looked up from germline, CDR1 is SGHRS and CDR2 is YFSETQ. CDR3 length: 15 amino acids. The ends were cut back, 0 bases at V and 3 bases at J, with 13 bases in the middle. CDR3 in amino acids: CASSLAPGQSYEQYF. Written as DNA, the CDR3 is TGCGCCAGCAGCTTGGCCCCTGGACAGAGCTACGAGCAGTACTTC.

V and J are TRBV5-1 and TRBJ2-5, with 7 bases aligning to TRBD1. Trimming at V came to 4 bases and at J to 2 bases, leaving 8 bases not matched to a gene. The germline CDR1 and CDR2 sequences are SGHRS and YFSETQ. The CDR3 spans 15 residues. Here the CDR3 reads CASSVGTAAQETQYF. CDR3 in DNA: TGCGCCAGCAGCGTAGGGACAGCAGCTCAAGAGACCCAGTACTTC.

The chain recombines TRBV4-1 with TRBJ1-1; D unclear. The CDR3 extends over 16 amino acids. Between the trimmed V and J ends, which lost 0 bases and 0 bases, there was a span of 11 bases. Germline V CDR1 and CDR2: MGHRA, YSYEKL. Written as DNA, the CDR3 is TGCGCCAGCAGCCAAGACGGCGGCGGCATGAACACTGAAGCTTTCTTT. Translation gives CASSQDGGGMNTEAFF.

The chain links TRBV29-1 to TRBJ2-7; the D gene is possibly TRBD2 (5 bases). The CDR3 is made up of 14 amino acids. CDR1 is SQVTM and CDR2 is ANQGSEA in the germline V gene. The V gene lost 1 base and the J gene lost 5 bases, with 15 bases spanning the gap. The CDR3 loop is CSVEVRGSFNEQYF. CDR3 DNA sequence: TGCAGCGTTGAAGTCCGGGGTAGCTTTAACGAGCAGTACTTC.

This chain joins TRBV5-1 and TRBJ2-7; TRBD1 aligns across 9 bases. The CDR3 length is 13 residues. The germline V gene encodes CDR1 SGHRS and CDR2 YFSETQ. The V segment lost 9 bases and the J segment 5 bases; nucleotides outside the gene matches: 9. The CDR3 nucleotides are TGCGCCACCAAGGTTGGACAGGGGAACGAGCAGTACTTC. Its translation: CATKVGQGNEQYF.

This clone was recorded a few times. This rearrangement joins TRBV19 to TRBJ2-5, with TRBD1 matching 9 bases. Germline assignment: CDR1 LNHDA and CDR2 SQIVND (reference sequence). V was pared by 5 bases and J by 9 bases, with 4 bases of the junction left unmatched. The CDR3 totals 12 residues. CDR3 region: CASSPGTGPQYF. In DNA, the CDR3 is TGTGCCAGTAGTCCAGGGACAGGGCCCCAGTACTTC.